This T cell receptor (beta chain) was sequenced in a study of radiotherapy plus CTLA-4 blockade in lung cancer. In the study overall: Objective response rate was 18%; disease control rate, about 28%. Study-wide findings and caveats: In blood, TCR clones derived from the tumor expanded after radiotherapy plus ipilimumab.

Profiling relied on immunoSEQ multiplex PCR, and the TCRdb table lists in-frame clones only, not all of them. The sample includes approximately 30,000 clones, approximately 77% of them seen just once. To note about this clone: What it binds is not known.

Material: peripheral blood, obtained from a patient treated with radiotherapy plus ipilimumab. The sequence derives from a human donor with non-small cell lung cancer whose response to radiotherapy plus ipilimumab could not be evaluated.

DNA for the CDR3: TGTGCCAGCAGCCGTGACCATAGGGGGCTTGATGGCTACACCTTC. This encodes CASSRDHRGLDGYTF. The chain combines TRBV9 with TRBJ1-2; 7 bases fit TRBD1. After removal of 4 bases from V and 6 bases from J, the junction contained 12 bases not matched to a gene. CDR1 is SGDLS, CDR2 YYNGEE, per germline. This CDR3 has 15 amino acids.